One and the same sample provided the 5 T cell receptor beta chains below, sequenced in a study of blood T cell repertoires in COVID-19. Measured with immunoSEQ multiplex PCR; TCRdb has only the in-frame clones, and not every one. The sample yields a few hundred thousand clones, about 85% seen once. The source material was PBMCs or T cells enriched from blood (not recorded which). The receptors shown here come from a man aged 35 to 55 who had recovered from COVID-19.

The chain employs TRBV7-9 and TRBJ2-1, with D uncertain. Per the germline V gene, CDR1 is SEHNR and CDR2 is FQNEAQ (reference sequence). Trimming left V 10 bases short and J 10 bases short, with 26 bases between. The CDR3 consists of 15 residues. Here the CDR3 DNA reads TGTGCCACCTCCACCCACAGTCTTCGTTCCGGAGAGCAGTTCTTC. The encoded protein is CATSTHSLRSGEQFF.

This clone was recorded once. V usage is TRBV9 and J usage is TRBJ1-3; D gene ambiguous. The length of the CDR3 is 16 residues. Between the trimmed V and J ends, which lost 0 bases and 2 bases, there was a span of 12 bases. CDR1 and CDR2 (germline): SGDLS, YYNGEE. CDR3 sequence (DNA): TGTGCCAGCAGCGTAGGGTCAGGCCCGCCTGGAAACACCATATATTTT. Amino acids: CASSVGSGPPGNTIYF.

This rearrangement joins TRBV19 to TRBJ1-5; TRBD1 might be the D (5 bases). The V end lost 0 bases, the J end lost 7 bases, and 13 bases lay between the germline ends. CDR1 LNHDA and CDR2 SQIVND come from the germline V gene (reference sequence). This CDR3 spans 15 amino acids. For the CDR3, the DNA is TGTGCCAGTAGTATAGATGGGGGGACTTGGCAGCCCCAGCATTTT. Translation: CASSIDGGTWQPQHF.

This clone was seen only a few times. V is TRBV9 and J is TRBJ1-2, with D perhaps TRBD1 (6 bases). CDR3 length: 15 amino acids. From germline, CDR1 is SGDLS and CDR2 YYNGEE. V was pared by 0 bases and J by 0 bases, with 9 bases between. CDR3 DNA sequence: TGTGCCAGCAGCGTAGAGGACAGAGCTAACTATGGCTACACCTTC. Its translation: CASSVEDRANYGYTF.

V and J are TRBV4-2 and TRBJ2-3; 8 nucleotides align to TRBD1. This CDR3 contains 15 residues. The germline CDR1 and CDR2 sequences are LGHNA and YNFKEQ. J gave up 0 bases and V 5 bases, and 4 bases lay outside the gene matches. The CDR3 region is CASSSTGASTDTQYF. The CDR3 DNA is TGTGCCAGCAGCTCGACAGGGGCTAGCACAGATACGCAGTATTTT.